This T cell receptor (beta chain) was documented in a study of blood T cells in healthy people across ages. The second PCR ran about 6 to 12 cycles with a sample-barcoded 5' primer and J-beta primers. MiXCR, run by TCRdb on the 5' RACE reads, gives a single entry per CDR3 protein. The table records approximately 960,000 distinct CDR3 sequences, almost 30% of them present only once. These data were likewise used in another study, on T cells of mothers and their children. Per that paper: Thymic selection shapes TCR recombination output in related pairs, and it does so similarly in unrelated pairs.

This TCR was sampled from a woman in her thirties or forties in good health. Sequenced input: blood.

The CDR3 loop is CASSYRGGGEAFF. CDR3 nucleotide sequence: TGTGCCAGCAGTTACCGGGGAGGGGGTGAAGCTTTCTTT. This chain connects TRBV6-5 to TRBJ1-1; TRBD1 might be the D (6 bases). V was cut by 2 bases and J by 7 bases, with 11 bases left in between. The CDR3 totals 13 residues. Per germline, CDR1 MNHEY and CDR2 SVGAGI.